What follows are 6 T cell receptor beta chains derived from one specimen sequenced in a study of regulatory T cells in long-lasting Graves disease. Time point given: newly diagnosed GD, antithyroid drugs for less than 3 months. Generation of the TCR library employed RNA extracted from PBMCs. Through Arm-PCR of CDR3 regions and iRepertoire HTBI primers, TCR beta libraries were built. TCRdb analysed the multiplex PCR reads with MiXCR anew, one entry per CDR3 protein. Of some 250,000 distinct CDR3 sequences in the sample, around a sixth were seen once. These records were also assigned to another study, of T cells in Graves' hyperthyroidism and ophthalmopathy.

The sample in question was peripheral blood mononuclear cells (PBMCs), obtained at new diagnosis, from a patient treated with antithyroid drugs. The receptors originated from a woman between 25 and 40 years old with Graves disease.

This clonotype was counted a single time. The rearrangement links TRBV28 to TRBJ2-1; either TRBD1 or TRBD2 may fit D (5 bases each). There are 15 residues in the CDR3. V dropped 5 bases and J dropped 0 bases, with 11 bases sitting between them. Per the germline V gene, CDR1 is MDHEN and CDR2 is SYDVKM. CDR3 coding DNA: TGTGCCAGCAGTCCTCAGAGGGGCTCCTACAATGAGCAGTTCTTC. Amino acid sequence: CASSPQRGSYNEQFF.

This clonotype was seen repeatedly, ten times or more. The chain combines TRBV18 with TRBJ1-1; TRBD1 is a possible D gene (5 bases). Between the trimmed V and J ends, which lost 2 bases and 0 bases, there was a span of 13 bases. Germline V gene data show CDR1 as KGHSH and CDR2 as LQKENI. The CDR3 is 16 amino acids. CDR3 sequence (DNA): TGTGCCAGCTCACCAAGAGCAGGGAGTATGAACACTGAAGCTTTCTTT. Translating gives CASSPRAGSMNTEAFF.

This clonotype was picked up many times. The chain couples TRBV5-1 to TRBJ2-1; D is possibly TRBD1 (5 bases). The V and J ends lost 0 bases and 6 bases respectively, with 13 bases between them. Per germline, CDR1 SGHRS and CDR2 YFSETQ. This CDR3 contains 15 residues. CDR3 DNA: TGCGCCAGCAGCTTGGGCCAGGGCACGGGCAATGAGCAGTTCTTC. It yields the protein CASSLGQGTGNEQFF.

This clonotype was seen more than once but under ten times. The chain recombines TRBV5-4 with TRBJ1-6; the D gene is possibly TRBD1 (5 bases). The CDR3 contains 18 residues. Looked up from germline, CDR1 is SGHNT and CDR2 is YYREEE (reference sequence). V was shortened by 0 bases and J by 0 bases, with 13 bases between the two germline ends. CDR3 nucleotide sequence: TGTGCCAGCAGCTTGGGGGCGGCAGGGAGCTCCTATAATTCACCCCTCCACTTT. Translated: CASSLGAAGSSYNSPLHF.

In its sample, this clonotype was seen many times. The V gene is TRBV2, the J gene TRBJ2-1; 13 positions match TRBD2. Germline-derived CDR1 and CDR2 are SNHLY and FYNNEI. Germline trimming cut 3 bases from V and 3 bases from J; bases unmatched to any gene: 8. This CDR3 has 18 amino acids. CDR3 amino acids: CASSETSGGPDRYNEQFF. Written as DNA, the CDR3 is TGTGCCAGCAGTGAGACTAGCGGGGGGCCTGACCGCTACAATGAGCAGTTCTTC.

CDR3 nucleotide sequence: TGTGCCAGCAGCTTAGGGGTCCCATTTGGCTACACCTTC. Translation gives CASSLGVPFGYTF. This sequence joins TRBV11-2 and TRBJ1-2; the D is unclear. This CDR3 spans 13 amino acids. V was trimmed by 1 base and J by 7 bases, leaving 10 bases between them. Germline V gene lookup returns CDR1 SGHAT and CDR2 FQNNGV.